The source of this T cell receptor beta chain is a study of blood T cell repertoires in COVID-19. Study in general: Acute-phase and convalescent COVID-19 samples originated in the United States, Italy and Spain. Sample material is recorded as cDNA or gDNA derived from T cells, B-cell-depleted T cells, or PBMCs.

CDR1 is SGHVS and CDR2 is FNYEAQ in the germline V gene. V gave up 5 bases and J gave up 8 bases, with 7 bases separating them. This CDR3 is 11 amino acids long. Per the original methods: Cell counts per sample came from amplifying reference gene primers. Libraries were prepared by immunoSEQ multiplex PCR; TCRdb keeps only in-frame clonotypes and omits some of them. V and J calls and clone size come straight from that table; D and trimming were deduced from the DNA. Here the sample spans 150,000 to 200,000 clones, about 85% being singletons. This clone was seen once. The genes are TRBV7-6 and TRBJ2-1; no definite D call. Specimen: peripheral blood. This clonotype was sampled from a man in his sixties who had recovered from COVID-19. The CDR3 coding sequence is TGTGCCAGCAGCCTATACGATGAGCAGTTCTTC. It is translated as CASSLYDEQFF. The entire variable domain, with the rest obtained from reference TRBV7-6 and TRBJ2-1, is as follows: GAGVSQSPRYKVTKRGQDVALRCDPISGHVSLYWYRQALGQGPEFLTYFNYEAQQDKSGLPNDRFSAERPEGSISTLTIQRTEQRDSAMYRCASSLYDEQFFGPGTRLTVL.